This T cell receptor (beta chain) emerged from a study of blood T cell repertoires in COVID-19. Original data processing: Estimated nucleated cell counts came from reference gene primer amplification. Assay: immunoSEQ multiplex PCR; the TCRdb copy retains only in-frame clones and omits some. That table supplies the V and J calls and clone size; D and trimming were determined from the DNA. The sample includes over 25,000 clones, approximately 89% seen only once; the top ten take roughly 7%. The germline V gene has CDR1 SQVTM and CDR2 ANQGSEA. V lost 3 bases and J 2 bases, leaving 11 bases between the germline ends. This CDR3 has 13 amino acids.

The source material was peripheral blood. The sequence came from a human donor in a cohort sampled during active COVID-19. The V gene is TRBV29-1, the J gene TRBJ2-7; D unclear. The CDR3 nucleotides are TGCAGCGTTGAGGCTGGGCAGACCTACGAGCAGTACTTC. Protein sequence: CSVEAGQTYEQYF.